One T cell receptor beta chain is described in this entry. Its specificity is unknown. This sample is part of a study of metastatic and nonmetastatic thyroid tumors. Study findings and constraints: It was reported that TCR beta diversity was significantly higher in malignant thyroid tumors than benign nodules, in blood and tumor.

Thyroid surgery had not been preceded by any treatment in any patient. In the source study's methods: CDR3 was compared across clinicopathological groups, and the resulting differences were used to build a distant-metastasis classifier for papillary thyroid cancer. TCRdb redid the clone calls on the PCR reads using MiXCR. The authors' filters were not applied to this entry. This table has almost 70,000 clones, approximately 15% appearing once. The origin of this receptor is a male donor with papillary thyroid cancer or a benign thyroid nodule (not recorded which). Some clones in this sample may be carry-over from other donors' samples. Material: blood.

CDR3 nucleotides: TGTGCCAGCACCCGAAATGGAGGGAGTGCGTATACCCAGTACTTC. Protein product: CASTRNGGSAYTQYF. This rearrangement joins TRBV12-3 or TRBV12-4 to TRBJ2-5; TRBD2 is a possible D gene (6 bases). The length of the CDR3 is 15 residues. Deletions cut 7 bases from V and 8 bases from J, with 23 bases between.